The entry below gives a single TCR beta chain sequence along with its context. Its antigen is unknown. The sample holds no much larger clone one base away, and base qualities are not on file. The germline V gene encodes CDR1 SGHVS and CDR2 FNYEAQ. Germline trimming: 0 bases from V, 2 bases from J; junction bases outside gene matches: 6. Its CDR3 holds 16 amino acids, cysteine through phenylalanine. The retained sequence is limited to the CDR3, 48 bases, with the frame set at the first base. The record originates from a study of T cell repertoires in cytomegalovirus infection (dated by TCRdb to between 2018 and 2021). Turning to the overall study: Donor HLA type was relevant to the analysis, because carriage of CMV infection together with the matching HLA type was indicated by public TCR beta signatures. Study-wide conclusions, independent of this receptor: Cumulative frequency of public TCR beta family members discriminated carriers of CMV infection plus the relevant HLA type in this cohort and an independent 352-donor cohort. The ex vivo response was dominated by HLA-C-restricted CMV-specific TCR beta clonotypes, which also provided the single most frequent clonotype in two of eight donors.

Sequencing relied on an Illumina HiSeq 1500. TCRdb's own reprocessing of the public reads used fastp at Q25 and MiXCR and kept productive beta chains. A single entry per CDR3 protein holds the most common genes and DNA from its merged rows. The sample records more than 45,000 distinct CDR3 sequences, approximately 36% of which are singletons. The ten largest account for 65% to 80% of the sample. This sequence was found in a human donor in good health (CMV status not recorded). Some clones in this sample may be carry-over from other donors' samples. The sequencing sample was made of PBMCs, sequenced either directly or after in vitro stimulation (not recorded which). The chain is encoded by TRBV7-6 joined to TRBJ2-7, with 8 junctional bases fitting TRBD1. The DNA reads as follows: TGTGCCAGCAGCTTAGCGGACAGGGCTACCACCTACGAGCAGTACTTC. It encodes CASSLADRATTYEQYF.